This T cell receptor beta chain comes out of a study of cytomegalovirus exposure and HLA in healthy donors. Germline trimming cut 10 bases from V and 6 bases from J; bases unmatched to any gene: 9. This CDR3 has 12 residues. The germline V gene encodes CDR1 MNHNY and CDR2 SVGAGI (reference sequence). About this clone: Antigen: not known.

Study-wide results and caveats: Cytomegalovirus association was assigned to approximately 160 TCR beta chains.

60 Vbeta and 13 Jbeta primers were used in PCR. TCRdb's table, derived via immunoSEQ multiplex PCR, lists solely in-frame clones and lacks some. There are approximately 140,000 clones in the sample; around three quarters occur only once, and more than 0.75% lies in the top ten. The clonotype comes from a man aged 18 to 29 in good health and CMV-seronegative. V usage is TRBV6-6 and J usage is TRBJ2-7; 7 bases are shared with TRBD2. Sequenced: PBMCs. CDR3 DNA: TGTGCCAACTTGGGGAGGGAAGGCGAGCAGTACTTC. Translating gives CANLGREGEQYF.